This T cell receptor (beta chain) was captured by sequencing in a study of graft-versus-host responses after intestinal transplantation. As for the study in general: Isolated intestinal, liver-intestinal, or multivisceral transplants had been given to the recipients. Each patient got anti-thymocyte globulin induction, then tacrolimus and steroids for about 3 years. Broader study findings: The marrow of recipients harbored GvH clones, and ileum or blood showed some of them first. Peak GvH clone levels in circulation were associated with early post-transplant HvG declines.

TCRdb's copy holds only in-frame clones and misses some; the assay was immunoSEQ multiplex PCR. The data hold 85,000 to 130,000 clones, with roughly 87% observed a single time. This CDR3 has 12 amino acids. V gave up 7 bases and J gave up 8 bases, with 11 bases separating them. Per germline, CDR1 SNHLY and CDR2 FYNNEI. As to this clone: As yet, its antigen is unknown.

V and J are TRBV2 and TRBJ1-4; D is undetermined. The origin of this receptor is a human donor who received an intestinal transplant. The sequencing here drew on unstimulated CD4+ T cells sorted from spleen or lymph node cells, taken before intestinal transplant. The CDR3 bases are TGTGCCAGCACACAGATGGTCGAAAAACTGTTTTTT. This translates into CASTQMVEKLFF.